These 31 T cell receptor beta chains originate from one sample sequenced in a study of neoadjuvant nivolumab and ipilimumab in lung cancer. Data came from immunoSEQ multiplex PCR; TCRdb stores just in-frame clones and leaves some out. The sample holds some 7,000 clones, approximately 80% seen once. The specimen was tumor tissue, collected after neoadjuvant nivolumab, alone or with ipilimumab, at or shortly before surgery. The receptors come from an adult with non-small cell lung cancer.

The chain combines TRBV18 with TRBJ2-4, with TRBD1 identical over 11 bases. J gave up 6 bases and V 3 bases, and 7 bases lay outside the gene matches. CDR3 length: 16 residues. In germline, CDR1 is KGHSH, CDR2 LQKENI. CDR3 amino acids: CASSPSGDRGGNIQYF. As DNA, the CDR3 is TGTGCCAGCTCACCTTCCGGGGACAGGGGGGGAAACATTCAGTACTTC.

The chain recombines TRBV5-1 with TRBJ1-1; a weak D match, TRBD1 (5 bases). Germline CDR1 and CDR2: SGHRS and YFSETQ. The CDR3 consists of 13 residues. The V end was cut by 4 bases, the J end by 4 bases, with 11 bases between. DNA of the CDR3: TGCGCCAGCAGCCAAGGACAACGCACTGAAGCTTTCTTT. Translated: CASSQGQRTEAFF.

The chain links TRBV14 to TRBJ1-2, with TRBD1 matching 8 bases. The ends lost 8 bases at V and 8 bases at J; junction bases unmatched: 7. The CDR3 sequence is 12 residues long. In germline, CDR1 is SGHDN, CDR2 FVKESK. DNA of the CDR3: TGTGCCAGCGGGGCACAGGGGGGCGGCTACACCTTC. Translation: CASGAQGGGYTF.

This clone came up once. The chain carries TRBV29-1 and TRBJ2-3; D is perhaps TRBD2 (6 bases). Germline V lookup: CDR1 SQVTM, CDR2 ANQGSEA. The CDR3 spans 13 residues. Deletions cut 7 bases from V and 5 bases from J, with 16 bases between. This CDR3 reads CSAVGLDGDTQYF. The CDR3 DNA is TGCAGCGCTGTGGGACTTGACGGAGATACGCAGTATTTT.

V gene TRBV5-4 combines with J gene TRBJ1-1; D not resolved. The CDR3 contains 13 residues. V was clipped by 0 bases and J by 11 bases, with 14 bases between them. The germline V gene encodes CDR1 SGHNT and CDR2 YYREEE (reference sequence). CDR3 region: CASSLEGSSDAFF. Written as DNA, the CDR3 is TGTGCCAGCAGCTTGGAGGGATCCAGTGATGCTTTCTTT.

CDR3 amino acids: CASSFGGGNSYEQYF. CDR3 nucleotides: TGTGCCAGCAGTTTTGGCGGGGGGAACTCCTACGAGCAGTACTTC. The V and J genes are TRBV28 and TRBJ2-7, with 8 bases that match TRBD2. This CDR3 contains 15 residues. Germline V gene sequence: CDR1 MDHEN, CDR2 SYDVKM. V shed 3 bases and J 0 bases; nucleotides not matched to a gene: 4. Supplemented by reference TRBV28 and TRBJ2-7, the full variable domain reads DVKVTQSSRYLVKRTGEKVFLECVQDMDHENMFWYRQDPGLGLRLIYFSYDVKMKEKGDIPEGYSVSREKKERFSLILESASTNQTSMYLCASSFGGGNSYEQYFGPGTRLTVT.

The CDR3 region has the DNA TGTGCCAGCAGCTTAGACCCCTCTAGGGAGGAGACCCAGTACTTC. Amino acid sequence: CASSLDPSREETQYF. The chain joins TRBV11-2 to TRBJ2-5; the D gene is possibly TRBD2 (5 bases). Germline loops: CDR1 SGHAT, CDR2 FQNNGV. V was shortened by 0 bases and J by 5 bases, with 13 bases between the two germline ends. This CDR3 contains 15 residues.

The chain joins TRBV6-5 to TRBJ2-7, with D tentatively TRBD1 (7 bases). This CDR3 has 13 amino acids. Between the trimmed V and J ends, which lost 5 bases and 1 base, there was a span of 9 bases. The germline V gene encodes CDR1 MNHEY and CDR2 SVGAGI. CDR3 nucleotides: TGTGCCAGCAGTGCGGGACAGTCCTACGAGCAGTACTTC. Translation: CASSAGQSYEQYF.

This CDR3 is CASSRLAGGPGELFF. The CDR3 nucleotides are TGTGCCAGCAGCCGACTAGCGGGGGGGCCCGGGGAGCTGTTTTTT. The V call is TRBV14, the J call TRBJ2-2; TRBD2 agrees at 14 bases. V shed 4 bases and J 6 bases; nucleotides not matched to a gene: 1. Per germline, CDR1 SGHDN and CDR2 FVKESK. The CDR3 contains 15 residues. The full variable domain, with the rest looked up from reference TRBV14 and TRBJ2-2, is EAGVTQFPSHSVIEKGQTVTLRCDPISGHDNLYWYRRVMGKEIKFLLHFVKESKQDESGMPNNRFLAERTGGTYSTLKVQPAELEDSGVYFCASSRLAGGPGELFFGEGSRLTVL.

The chain links TRBV6-6 to TRBJ2-3, with TRBD2 as a possible D gene (6 bases). The CDR3 runs to 16 residues. V gave up 0 bases and J gave up 1 base, with 11 bases separating them. Germline CDR1 is MNHNY and CDR2 is SVGAGI (reference sequence). The CDR3 reads CASSYSGRSGTDTQYF. In nucleotides, the CDR3 is TGTGCCAGCAGTTACTCGGGGAGGTCGGGCACAGATACGCAGTATTTT.

A few counts support this clone. This chain joins TRBV7-6 and TRBJ1-1; TRBD1 agrees at 11 bases. Unmatched junction bases numbered 10, after V lost 5 bases and J lost 8 bases. In germline, CDR1 is SGHVS, CDR2 FNYEAQ. The CDR3 totals 15 residues. The CDR3 loop is CASSRRTGGLAEAFF. CDR3 nucleotides: TGTGCCAGCAGCCGTCGGACAGGGGGCTTAGCAGAAGCTTTCTTT.

The V and J genes are TRBV2 and TRBJ1-1; no definite D call. The CDR3 runs to 14 residues. The V gene lost 9 bases and the J gene lost 13 bases, with 27 bases spanning the gap. Per the germline V gene, CDR1 is SNHLY and CDR2 is FYNNEI. The CDR3: CARENGEHAGVDFF. The CDR3 nucleotides read TGTGCCAGGGAAAACGGGGAACACGCGGGTGTTGATTTCTTT.

The V gene is TRBV6-1, the J gene TRBJ2-5, with 8 bases identical to TRBD2. The CDR3 has 14 amino acids. After removal of 2 bases from V and 2 bases from J, the junction contained 1 base not matched to a gene. Germline values: CDR1 MNHNS, CDR2 SASEGT. Written as DNA, the CDR3 is TGTGCCAGCAGTGAAACGGGGGGGCAAGAGACCCAGTACTTC. Its translation: CASSETGGQETQYF.

This clone was seen only once. The V and J genes are TRBV10-2 and TRBJ2-1, with a tentative D call TRBD2 (5 bases). The germline gives CDR1 WSHSY, CDR2 SAAADI. The CDR3 length is 13 residues. Trimming left V 3 bases short and J 4 bases short, with 7 bases between. The CDR3 sequence is CASSDSGYNEQFF. For the CDR3, the DNA is TGCGCCAGCAGTGATTCGGGATACAATGAGCAGTTCTTC.

The V call is TRBV11-2, the J call TRBJ2-1; TRBD1 agrees at 8 bases. This CDR3 region has 17 residues. Germline CDR1 and CDR2: SGHAT and FQNNGV. J lost 3 bases, V lost 5 bases, and 12 bases had no gene match. The DNA of the CDR3 is TGTGCCAGCAGCCTTGCAGGGGGCGGCCTTTACTACAATGAGCAGTTCTTC. Its protein product is CASSLAGGGLYYNEQFF.

This chain links TRBV9 with TRBJ1-6; tentative D call: TRBD1 (5 bases). This CDR3 contains 16 residues. V was clipped by 4 bases and J by 9 bases, with 20 bases between them. Per the germline V gene, CDR1 is SGDLS and CDR2 is YYNGEE. For the CDR3, the DNA is TGTGCCAGCAGCCCTCTCTTGGGGGGAGGGAGTTCACCCCTCCACTTT. This encodes CASSPLLGGGSSPLHF.

This sequence joins TRBV10-2 and TRBJ1-1; D remains ambiguous. The germline CDR1 and CDR2 sequences are WSHSY and SAAADI. The CDR3 is 12 residues long. The V end lost 7 bases, the J end lost 3 bases, and 9 bases lay between the germline ends. The CDR3 DNA sequence: TGCGCCAGCAAAATCGGAGACACTGAAGCTTTCTTT. Translated, it gives CASKIGDTEAFF.

CDR3 DNA: TGTGCCAGCAGTTTGTCTCGACAGGCCACCGGGGAGCTGTTTTTT. Protein: CASSLSRQATGELFF. The rearrangement uses TRBV27 and TRBJ2-2; TRBD1 is a possible D gene (6 bases). There are 15 residues in the CDR3. Germline CDR1 reads MNHEY; CDR2 reads SMNVEV (reference sequence). V lost 3 bases, J lost 4 bases, and 12 bases lay in between.

The chain couples TRBV6-5 to TRBJ1-1, with 12 bases identical to TRBD1. J was trimmed by 7 bases and V by 4 bases; bases with no gene match: 7. Germline lookup yields CDR1 MNHEY and CDR2 SVGAGI. This CDR3 has 15 residues. This CDR3 reads CASSLRGQGAREAFF. CDR3 DNA: TGTGCCAGCAGTTTGCGGGGACAGGGGGCTCGTGAAGCTTTCTTT.

This clone was found a few times. V and J are TRBV14 and TRBJ1-1; 7 bases match TRBD1. From germline, CDR1 is SGHDN and CDR2 FVKESK. The CDR3 has 17 residues. The V gene end was trimmed by 0 bases and the J gene end by 5 bases; junction bases not matched to a gene: 12. The CDR3 coding sequence is TGTGCCAGCAGCCAAGACTACAGGGGTGGTAGAAGGACTGAAGCTTTCTTT. Protein sequence: CASSQDYRGGRRTEAFF. Looking up the rest from reference TRBV14 and TRBJ1-1 gives the full variable domain: EAGVTQFPSHSVIEKGQTVTLRCDPISGHDNLYWYRRVMGKEIKFLLHFVKESKQDESGMPNNRFLAERTGGTYSTLKVQPAELEDSGVYFCASSQDYRGGRRTEAFFGQGTRLTVV.

The chain employs TRBV25-1 and TRBJ1-2; a weak D match, TRBD1 (6 bases). This CDR3 has 12 residues. V was cut by 3 bases and J by 5 bases, with 7 bases left in between. Germline CDR1 reads MGHDK; CDR2 reads SYGVNS. In DNA form, the CDR3 reads TGTGCCAGCAGTGATACAGGGTATGGCTACACCTTC. Residues: CASSDTGYGYTF.

This clone was counted a single time. V and J are TRBV29-1 and TRBJ1-2; no reliable D call. CDR3 length equals 13 residues. The V gene lost 4 bases and the J gene lost 1 base, with 10 bases spanning the gap. The V gene's germline CDR1 is SQVTM and CDR2 ANQGSEA. CDR3: CSVGTAYNYGYTF. For the CDR3, the DNA is TGCAGCGTTGGGACGGCCTATAACTATGGCTACACCTTC.

This rearrangement joins TRBV6-5 to TRBJ1-1; perhaps TRBD1 as D (6 bases). The CDR3 has 13 amino acids. Trimming took off 6 bases at V and 4 bases at J, with 12 bases between the two ends. Germline CDR1 is MNHEY and CDR2 is SVGAGI. The CDR3 DNA reads as TGTGCCAGCAGCCCCAGGGGATCCACTGAAGCTTTCTTT. Translated: CASSPRGSTEAFF.

The chain carries TRBV9 and TRBJ1-3; tentative D call: TRBD1 (5 bases). Between the trimmed V and J ends, which lost 0 bases and 1 base, there was a span of 11 bases. The V gene's germline CDR1 is SGDLS and CDR2 YYNGEE. There are 16 residues in the CDR3. In DNA, the CDR3 is TGTGCCAGCAGCGTAGCTGGTGGGGGGTCTGGAAACACCATATATTTT. Encoded protein: CASSVAGGGSGNTIYF.

The J gene is TRBJ1-6, the V gene TRBV18, with TRBD1 matching over 8 bases. V lost 2 bases to trimming and J lost 9 bases; unmatched junction nucleotides: 6. CDR3 size: 15 residues. From germline, CDR1 is KGHSH and CDR2 LQKENI. For the CDR3, the DNA is TGTGCCAGCTCACCAGAAGCAGGGGGCTCTTCACCCCTCCACTTT. Its protein is CASSPEAGGSSPLHF.

V usage is TRBV27 and J usage is TRBJ1-6; TRBD1 might be the D (5 bases). The CDR3 is 14 residues long. The germline V and J ends were trimmed by 3 bases and 5 bases, with 8 bases remaining between them. CDR1 and CDR2 (germline): MNHEY, SMNVEV (reference sequence). The CDR3 here is CASSFTGNNSPLHF. For the CDR3, the DNA is TGTGCCAGCAGTTTTACAGGCAATAATTCACCCCTCCACTTT.

The chain carries TRBV6-6 and TRBJ1-6; D gene unclear. The CDR3 is 12 residues long. V was trimmed by 7 bases and J by 10 bases, leaving 11 bases between them. Germline CDR1 is MNHNY and CDR2 is SVGAGI (reference sequence). The CDR3 loop is CASMVRESPLHF. The CDR3 region has the DNA TGTGCCAGCATGGTACGCGAATCACCCCTCCACTTT.

This chain joins TRBV7-2 and TRBJ2-1; tentatively, D is TRBD2 (5 bases). The CDR3 length is 14 residues. CDR1 and CDR2 from the germline V gene are SGHTA and FQGNSA. Trimming cost V 5 bases and J 9 bases, with 17 bases left between them. DNA for the CDR3: TGTGCCAGCAGCCCTCGGACTCCCTATATTGAGCAGTTCTTC. Translation: CASSPRTPYIEQFF. Supplemented by reference TRBV7-2 and TRBJ2-1, the full variable domain reads GAGVSQSPSNKVTEKGKDVELRCDPISGHTALYWYRQSLGQGLEFLIYFQGNSAPDKSGLPSDRFSAERTGGSVSTLTIQRTQQEDSAVYLCASSPRTPYIEQFFGPGTRLTVL.

The V call is TRBV4-1, the J call TRBJ2-7, with D uncertain. The CDR3 has 15 amino acids. CDR1 MGHRA and CDR2 YSYEKL come from the germline V gene. Deletions cut 0 bases from V and 4 bases from J, with 13 bases between. The CDR3 is CASSQDASIRYEQYF. In DNA form, the CDR3 reads TGCGCCAGCAGCCAAGATGCCAGCATAAGGTACGAGCAGTACTTC.

The V and J genes are TRBV4-3 and TRBJ2-1; D gene unclear. CDR3 length equals 19 residues. CDR1 and CDR2 (germline): LGHNA, YSLEER. The germline V and J ends were trimmed by 0 bases and 1 base, with 19 bases remaining between them. This CDR3 reads CASSQDLAARLESYNEQFF. The CDR3 DNA is TGCGCCAGCAGCCAAGACCTCGCCGCGCGTCTAGAATCCTACAATGAGCAGTTCTTC.

The V gene is TRBV7-2, the J gene TRBJ2-7, with 11 bases fitting TRBD2. The CDR3 runs 15 residues. Trimming at V came to 6 bases and at J to 6 bases, leaving 10 bases not matched to a gene. CDR1 is SGHTA and CDR2 is FQGNSA in the germline V gene. The CDR3 here is CASRSTSGKSSEQYF. In nucleotides, the CDR3 is TGTGCCAGCAGATCGACTAGCGGGAAGAGTAGCGAGCAGTACTTC.